The entry below gives a single T cell receptor (beta chain) sequence along with its context. From the germline J gene comes the end of the CDR3, since the read stops 3 residues before it. Using immunoSEQ multiplex PCR, the repertoire was profiled, and TCRdb retains in-frame clones only, with some absent. This listing includes roughly 34,000 clones. These data belong to a study of Tregs in tolerant kidney transplant recipients. Germline lookup yields CDR1 MNHNS and CDR2 SASEGT. The CDR3 contains 16 residues. V was shortened by 4 bases and J by 9 bases, with 22 bases between the two germline ends. Sequenced material: CD8+ T cells from blood, taken before the transplant. The rearrangement uses TRBV6-1 and TRBJ2-1, with D tentatively TRBD1 (5 bases). The TCR comes from a human donor who received a combined kidney and bone marrow transplant. CDR3 DNA, as far as it was read: TGTGCCAGCAGTGGACTCAGTATTCCGGACAAAAGTGAG. As protein: CASSGLSIPDKSE. The entire CDR3 reads CASSGLSIPDKSEQFF.